A selection of T cell receptor beta chains follows, all from one sample in a study of regulatory T cells in long-lasting Graves disease. TCRdb re-derived calls from the multiplex PCR reads in MiXCR, one entry per CDR3 protein. The data show roughly 440,000 distinct CDR3 sequences, about 15% seen once. The same specimen was also included in a second study, on T cells in Graves' hyperthyroidism and ophthalmopathy.

The sample was peripheral blood mononuclear cells (PBMCs), taken at new diagnosis, from a patient treated with antithyroid drugs. These receptors were collected from a woman aged 18-29 years with Graves disease. Both conserved end residues are part of each CDR3. A D gene is named only where the DNA matches it firmly. Size is stated for part of the rows, as once, few or many counts, or as a class when the clone is expanded.

V	size	D	J	DNA	CDR3
TRBV13	many	NA	TRBJ2-3	TGTGCCAGCAGATCGACCGAGACGGATTCCACAGATACGCAGTATTTT	CASRSTETDSTDTQYF
TRBV20-1	many	TRBD1	TRBJ1-1	TGCAGTGCTTTGACAGGGGAATTCGCTGAAGCTTTCTTT	CSALTGEFAEAFF
TRBV6-9	NA	TRBD2	TRBJ2-7	TGTGCCAGCAGTTATACGCATAGCGGGAGAGGCGAGCAGTACTTC	CASSYTHSGRGEQYF
TRBV4-1	NA	TRBD2	TRBJ2-7	TGCGCCAGCAGCCAAGAAGGGTCGGGGGGCGAGCAGTACTTC	CASSQEGSGGEQYF
TRBV2	many	NA	TRBJ1-2	TGTGCCAGCAGTGCCCAGGGGTGGGCCTATGGCTACACCTTC	CASSAQGWAYGYTF
TRBV28	many	TRBD1	TRBJ1-4	TGTGCCAGCAGTTTAACCGGGACAGGGACCTTTCCTAATGAAAAACTGTTTTTT	CASSLTGTGTFPNEKLFF
TRBV7-2	few	NA	TRBJ1-2	TGTGCCAGCAGCTTAGGGATCGGTACTAACTATGGCTACACCTTC	CASSLGIGTNYGYTF
TRBV7-2	NA	NA	TRBJ2-7	TGTGCCAGCAGCTTAGGAGCGCACCGCAGCTACGAGCAGTACTTC	CASSLGAHRSYEQYF
TRBV11-1	once	TRBD2	TRBJ2-5	TGTGCCAGCAGCTTAGAGATCGGACTAGCGAGAGTGAAGAGCTCCTACAATGAGCAGTACTTC	CASSLEIGLARVKSSYNEQYF
TRBV19	NA	NA	TRBJ1-1	TGTGCCAGTAGTGTGATGGAGAGCATGAACACTGAAGCTTTCTTT	CASSVMESMNTEAFF
TRBV9	NA	TRBD2	TRBJ2-1	TGTGCCAGCAGCACAATAGCGGGAGTGGTTGACAATGAGCAGTTCTTC	CASSTIAGVVDNEQFF
TRBV6-2/TRBV6-3	NA	NA	TRBJ1-2	TGTGCCAGCAGTGGCCCGGATGATGGCTACACCTTC	CASSGPDDGYTF
TRBV3-1	NA	TRBD2	TRBJ2-7	TGTGCCAGCAGCCCCCCGGGAGGCACCTACGAGCAGTGCTTC	CASSPPGGTYEQCF
TRBV20-1	NA	NA	TRBJ1-2	TGCAGTGCCGAACCTCAGGACCACTATGGCTACACCTTC	CSAEPQDHYGYTF
TRBV25-1	many	TRBD1	TRBJ2-7	TGTGCCAGCAGCCCACCGGGACAGCCTACCTACGAGCAGTACTTC	CASSPPGQPTYEQYF
TRBV5-6	NA	TRBD2	TRBJ2-3	TGTGCCAGCAGCTTGGGGCTAGCGGGCCCAACAGATACGCAGTATTTT	CASSLGLAGPTDTQYF
TRBV2	many	NA	TRBJ1-5	TGTGCCAGCAGTGAAGGACAGACTTATCAGCCCCAGCATTTT	CASSEGQTYQPQHF
TRBV2	many	NA	TRBJ2-2	TGTGCCATTACCGTGGGGGGGCCTAACACCGGGGAGCTGTTTTTT	CAITVGGPNTGELFF
TRBV5-1	NA	TRBD1	TRBJ2-2	TGCGCCAGCAGCTCAAGGACAGGGGACACCGGGGAGCTGTTTTTT	CASSSRTGDTGELFF
TRBV7-9	many	TRBD1	TRBJ2-1	TGTGCCAGCAGCTTATCCGTTGCGCAGACAGGGGGGATCTGGAGCTCCTACAATGAGCAGTTCTTC	CASSLSVAQTGGIWSSYNEQFF
TRBV7-3	many	NA	TRBJ1-1	TGTGCCAGCAGCTTATTCGGGGGTATGAACACTGAAGCTTTCTTT	CASSLFGGMNTEAFF
TRBV20-1	few	TRBD1	TRBJ1-5	TGCAGTGCTAGAGACCCGACAGGGGGCGTACGCAATCAGCCCCAGCATTTT	CSARDPTGGVRNQPQHF
TRBV6-1	NA	TRBD1	TRBJ2-7	TGTGCCAGCAGCTTGGACAGGACCTACAATGAGCAGTACTTC	CASSLDRTYNEQYF
TRBV29-1	NA	NA	TRBJ2-3	TGCAGCGTTTCCCTAGCAATCCAGAGCACAGATACGCAGTATTTT	CSVSLAIQSTDTQYF
TRBV11-3	many	TRBD2	TRBJ2-1	TGTGCCAGCAGCTCCCCGGGACTAGCGGACAATGAGCAGTTCTTC	CASSSPGLADNEQFF
TRBV11-1	many	TRBD2	TRBJ2-7	TGTGCCAGCACCTCCCAGCGGGAGTGGGGCCTCGAGCAGTACTTC	CASTSQREWGLEQYF
TRBV12-3/TRBV12-4	NA	NA	TRBJ2-2	TGTGCCAGCAGTTTACGGGACGCCGGGGAGCTGTTTTTT	CASSLRDAGELFF
TRBV12-3/TRBV12-4	NA	NA	TRBJ1-4	TGTGCCAGCAGTTTAAGTAAGGGGGATTTTGGTGAAAAACTGTTTTTT	CASSLSKGDFGEKLFF
TRBV5-6	many	TRBD1	TRBJ1-1	TGTGCCAGCAGCATCGTTCCAGGGGGGAACACTGAAGCTTTCTTT	CASSIVPGGNTEAFF
TRBV24-1	few	NA	TRBJ2-1	TGTGCCACCAGTGATTGGGCAGGGGAGTACAATGAGCAGTTCTTC	CATSDWAGEYNEQFF
TRBV18	NA	NA	TRBJ2-7	TGTGCCAGCTCACCTAAATCGGGGTACGAGCAGTACTTC	CASSPKSGYEQYF
TRBV18	many	TRBD1	TRBJ1-1	TGTGCCAGCTCACCATACTCAGGGGGTATGAGGACTGAAGCTTTCTTT	CASSPYSGGMRTEAFF
TRBV12-3/TRBV12-4	many	TRBD2	TRBJ2-1	TGTGCCAGCAGTTTCGATGTTCGGCTAGCGGAAGCCTACAATGAGCAGTTCTTC	CASSFDVRLAEAYNEQFF
TRBV29-1	few	TRBD2	TRBJ2-3	TGCAGCGTTGAAGATTTATTGCTAGCGGGATCAGATACGCAGTATTTT	CSVEDLLLAGSDTQYF
TRBV3-1	NA	TRBD1	TRBJ2-2	TGTGCCAGCAAAACAGGGGGCTTCAGAGCCGGGGAGCTGTTTTTT	CASKTGGFRAGELFF